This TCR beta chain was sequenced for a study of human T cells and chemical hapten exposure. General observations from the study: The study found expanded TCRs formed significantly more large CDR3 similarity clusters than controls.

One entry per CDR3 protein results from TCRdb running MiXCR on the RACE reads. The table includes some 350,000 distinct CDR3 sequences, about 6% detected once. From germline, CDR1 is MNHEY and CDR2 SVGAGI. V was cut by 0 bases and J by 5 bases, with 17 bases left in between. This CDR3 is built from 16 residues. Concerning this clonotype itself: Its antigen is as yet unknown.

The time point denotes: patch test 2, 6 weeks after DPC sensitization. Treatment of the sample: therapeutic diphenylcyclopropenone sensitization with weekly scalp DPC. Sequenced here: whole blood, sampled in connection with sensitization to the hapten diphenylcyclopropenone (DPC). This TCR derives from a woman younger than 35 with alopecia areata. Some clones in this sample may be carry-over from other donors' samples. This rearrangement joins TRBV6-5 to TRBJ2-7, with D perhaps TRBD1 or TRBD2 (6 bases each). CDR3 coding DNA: TGTGCCAGCAGTTACTCGAGGCTGGGGGGCGTCCACGAGCAGTACTTC. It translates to CASSYSRLGGVHEQYF.